The 3 T cell receptor beta chains presented below share a single source sample, sequenced in a study of control samples from healthy donors and cancer patients. TCRdb's table, derived via immunoSEQ multiplex PCR, lists solely in-frame clones and lacks some. Of about 170,000 clones in the sample, 80% to 95% were seen once. The sample taken for sequencing was blood. The receptors derive from a woman in her sixties in good health.

Here the CDR3 reads CASRTDNTEAFF. The CDR3 DNA follows: TGTGCCAGCAGGACCGACAACACTGAAGCTTTCTTT. This chain connects TRBV2 to TRBJ1-1, with D unclear. The ends were cut back, 6 bases at V and 2 bases at J, with 7 bases in the middle. The CDR3 loop spans 12 amino acids. Germline CDR1 and CDR2: SNHLY and FYNNEI. The variable domain in full, with the rest retrieved from reference TRBV2 and TRBJ1-1, is EPEVTQTPSHQVTQMGQEVILRCVPISNHLYFYWYRQILGQKVEFLVSFYNNEISEKSEIFDDQFSVERPDGSNFTLKIRSTKLEDSAMYFCASRTDNTEAFFGQGTRLTVV.

The V gene is TRBV12-3 or TRBV12-4, the J gene TRBJ1-2, with D maybe TRBD1 (5 bases). The V and J ends lost 2 bases and 7 bases respectively, with 8 bases between them. The CDR3 is 12 amino acids. In DNA form, the CDR3 reads TGTGCCAGCAGTTTAAGGGGATTTGGCTACACCTTC. Protein sequence: CASSLRGFGYTF.

The J gene is TRBJ2-3, the V gene TRBV4-1; D is unresolved. CDR3 length equals 12 residues. V was trimmed by 1 base and J by 5 bases, leaving 4 bases between them. Germline lookup yields CDR1 MGHRA and CDR2 YSYEKL. CDR3 in DNA: TGCGCCAGCAGCCAAGTGCGAGATACGCAGTATTTT. Its translation is CASSQVRDTQYF.